The clone carrying this T cell receptor beta chain came up a few times. What it binds is not known. The sample comes from a study of post-analysis software for immune sequencing data. cDNA libraries of TCR beta carried unique molecular identifiers. Around 450,000 cDNA molecules were recovered from an input of roughly 0.95 to 10 million T cells. TCRdb used MiXCR to reprocess the PCR reads, holding one entry per CDR3 protein. The data show approximately 460,000 distinct CDR3 sequences, approximately 46% seen once. With 4 bases removed from V and 9 bases from J, the gap between germline ends came to 23 bases. From germline, CDR1 is MRHNA and CDR2 SNTAGT. This CDR3 is 16 amino acids long. The study, taken as a whole, reports: Elevated frequency relative to controls characterized roughly five TRBV segments in patients, TRBV5-6, TRBV5-1 and TRBV20-1 among them. Comparison with controls showed significantly lower normalized Chao1 diversity in multiple sclerosis patients.

Sequenced input: blood. The clonotype comes from a girl between 10 and 17 years old with multiple sclerosis. The V and J genes are TRBV6-4 and TRBJ2-3, with D possibly being TRBD1 (6 bases). The DNA for the CDR3 is TGTGCCAGCAGTGTTGGGGCAGGGGATAAGATAGACACGCAGTATTTT. Translation gives CASSVGAGDKIDTQYF.